The present T cell receptor beta chain was sequenced within a study of shared clonotypes between healthy human individuals. Study-level information: Used for every donor were three CD4 naive, three CD4 memory, two CD8 naive and one CD8 memory plate. Study-level points and caveats: Genetic and exposure-history diversity was limited by the small donor number. Sequencing of the sorted subsets was shown by rarefaction to be incomplete despite large depth.

CDR1 and CDR2 (germline): SQVTM, ANQGSEA. The CDR3 runs to 15 residues. V gave up 6 bases and J gave up 3 bases; unmatched junction bases: 10. With respect to this clone: The antigen is not known.

Template for every sorted-subset replicate PCR totaled approximately 0.2 ug DNA, around 32,000 T cell genomes. Generated by immunoSEQ multiplex PCR, the TCRdb table keeps only in-frame clones and is missing some. The sample gives under 600,000 clones, around 96% of which show up once; 0.05% to 0.08% is in the top ten. This chain links TRBV29-1 with TRBJ2-7, with 11 bases fitting TRBD2. The sequence came from a young woman in good health. Sequencing was performed on naive CD4+ T cells sorted from blood. Subset described: CD45RA+ positively selected. The chain's CDR3 is CSVVGLAGGGYEQYF. Written as DNA, the CDR3 is TGCAGCGTGGTCGGGCTAGCGGGAGGTGGCTACGAGCAGTACTTC.